These 7 T cell receptor beta chains originate from one sample sequenced in a study of blood T cell repertoires in COVID-19. Measured with immunoSEQ multiplex PCR; TCRdb has only the in-frame clones, and not every one. The sample contains about 150,000 clones, approximately 83% of which appear only once. The sequencing sample was made of peripheral blood. The receptors come from an older woman with acute or convalescent COVID-19.

This chain joins TRBV9 and TRBJ1-2, with 7 positions matching TRBD1. With 5 bases clipped from V and 7 bases from J, the junction kept 8 bases outside the gene matches. The CDR3 length is 13 residues. Per germline, CDR1 SGDLS and CDR2 YYNGEE. CDR3 protein: CASSETGRAGYTF. In DNA form, the CDR3 reads TGTGCCAGCAGTGAGACAGGGCGCGCTGGCTACACCTTC. The variable domain in full, completed from reference TRBV9 and TRBJ1-2, reads DSGVTQTPKHLITATGQRVTLRCSPRSGDLSVYWYQQSLDQGLQFLIQYYNGEERAKGNILERFSAQQFPDLHSELNLSSLELGDSALYFCASSETGRAGYTFGSGTRLTVV.

The chain combines TRBV4-1 with TRBJ2-1, with 9 bases matching TRBD1. The CDR3 covers 20 residues. The J segment lost 0 bases and the V segment lost 0 bases, leaving 12 bases of the junction unmatched. Looked up from germline, CDR1 is MGHRA and CDR2 is YSYEKL. DNA for the CDR3: TGCGCCAGCAGCCAAGATAAGCTATCGGGGACAGGGCCCTCCTACAATGAGCAGTTCTTC. This gives the protein CASSQDKLSGTGPSYNEQFF.

The CDR3 coding sequence is TGTGCCAGCAGTGGGGGGCCCCTCGGGGGGGGCACCTACGAGCAGTACTTC. Protein product: CASSGGPLGGGTYEQYF. The rearrangement uses TRBV2 and TRBJ2-7; TRBD2 agrees at 8 bases. The CDR3 has 17 residues. Germline CDR1 and CDR2: SNHLY and FYNNEI. The J segment lost 2 bases and the V segment lost 4 bases, leaving 13 bases of the junction unmatched.

V gene TRBV4-1 combines with J gene TRBJ1-6; TRBD1 might be the D (5 bases). Germline V gene lookup returns CDR1 MGHRA and CDR2 YSYEKL. Trimming stripped 5 bases from V and 8 bases from J, with 13 bases between. This CDR3 is 14 amino acids long. CDR3 sequence (DNA): TGCGCCAGCAGCTATCGACAGAAAGATTCACCCCTCCACTTT. It yields the protein CASSYRQKDSPLHF.

The chain links TRBV27 to TRBJ2-3, with D unresolved. Germline V gene lookup returns CDR1 MNHEY and CDR2 SMNVEV (reference sequence). The CDR3 has 13 residues. Trimming removed 3 bases at V and 1 base at J, with 5 bases between. The CDR3 nucleotides read TGTGCCAGCAGTTTTTCCGGCACAGATACGCAGTATTTT. Amino acids: CASSFSGTDTQYF.

The rearrangement links TRBV5-4 to TRBJ1-2, with 7 bases lining up with TRBD1. Trimming removed 0 bases from V and 6 bases from J; junction bases left unmatched: 5. There are 14 residues in the CDR3. Germline V gives CDR1 SGHNT, CDR2 YYREEE (reference sequence). The CDR3 protein is CASSLATRGDGYTF. The CDR3 DNA sequence: TGTGCCAGCAGCTTGGCAACCAGGGGGGATGGCTACACCTTC.

The table lists this clone with a count of one. The J gene is TRBJ1-1, the V gene TRBV5-6; possible D gene TRBD1, 5 bases. This CDR3 has 13 amino acids. Deletions cut 4 bases from V and 9 bases from J, with 16 bases between. CDR1 and CDR2 (germline): SGHDT, YYEEEE. CDR3 DNA: TGTGCCAGCAGCCGCGGGACCGATCTAAAAGCTTTCTTT. Protein sequence: CASSRGTDLKAFF.